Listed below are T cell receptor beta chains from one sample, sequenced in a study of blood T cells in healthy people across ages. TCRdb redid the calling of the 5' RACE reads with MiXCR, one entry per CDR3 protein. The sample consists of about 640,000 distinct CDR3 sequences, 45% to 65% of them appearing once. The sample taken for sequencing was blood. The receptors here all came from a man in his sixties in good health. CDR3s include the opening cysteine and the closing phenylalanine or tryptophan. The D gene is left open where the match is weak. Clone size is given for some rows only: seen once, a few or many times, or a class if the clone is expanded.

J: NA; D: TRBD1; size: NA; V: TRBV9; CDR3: CASSVVGTGGINEQYF
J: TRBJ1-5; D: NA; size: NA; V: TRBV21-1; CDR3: CASSKGTGGDQPQHF
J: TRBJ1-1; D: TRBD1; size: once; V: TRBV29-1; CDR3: CSAVGQSDAEAFF
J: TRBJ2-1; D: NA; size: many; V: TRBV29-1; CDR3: CSVRGYNEQFF
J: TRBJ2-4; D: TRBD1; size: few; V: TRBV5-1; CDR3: CASSLWGTGSGNIQYF
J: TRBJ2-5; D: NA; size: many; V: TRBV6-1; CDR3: CASNATPLIPPYF
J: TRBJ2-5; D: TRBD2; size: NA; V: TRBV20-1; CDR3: CSAGGGGGNQETQYF
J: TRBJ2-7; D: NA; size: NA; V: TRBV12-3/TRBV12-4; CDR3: CASSLLDGRQYF
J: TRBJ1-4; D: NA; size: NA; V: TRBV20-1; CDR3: CSARDIHEKLFF
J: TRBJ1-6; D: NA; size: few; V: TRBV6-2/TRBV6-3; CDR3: CASSLEENSPLHF